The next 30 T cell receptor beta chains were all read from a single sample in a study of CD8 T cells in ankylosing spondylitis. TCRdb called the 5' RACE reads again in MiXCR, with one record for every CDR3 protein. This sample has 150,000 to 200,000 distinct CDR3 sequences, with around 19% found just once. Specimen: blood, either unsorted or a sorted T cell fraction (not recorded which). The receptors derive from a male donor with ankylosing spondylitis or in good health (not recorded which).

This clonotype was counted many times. The CDR3 DNA is TGTGCCACCAGCAGACCTCCTTGGACGGCGACTAATGAAAAACTGTTTTTT. This encodes CATSRPPWTATNEKLFF. J is TRBJ1-4 and V is TRBV15; the D is unclear. The CDR3 is 17 amino acids. Looked up from germline, CDR1 is LNHNV and CDR2 is YYDKDF (reference sequence). The V gene lost 2 bases and the J gene lost 2 bases, with 15 bases spanning the gap.

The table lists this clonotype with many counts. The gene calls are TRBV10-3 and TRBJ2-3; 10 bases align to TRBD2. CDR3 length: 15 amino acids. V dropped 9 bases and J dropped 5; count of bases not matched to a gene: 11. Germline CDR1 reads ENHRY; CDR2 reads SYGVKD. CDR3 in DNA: TGTGCCATGTCCGAGCGGGAGGGCCGTGGAGATACGCAGTATTTT. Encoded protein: CAMSEREGRGDTQYF.

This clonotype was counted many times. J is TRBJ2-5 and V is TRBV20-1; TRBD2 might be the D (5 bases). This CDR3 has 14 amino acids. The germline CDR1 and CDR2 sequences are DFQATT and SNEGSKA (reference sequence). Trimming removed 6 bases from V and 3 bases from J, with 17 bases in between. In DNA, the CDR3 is TGCAGTGCCACCATAGGGAGCTACAAAGAGACCCAGTACTTC. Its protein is CSATIGSYKETQYF.

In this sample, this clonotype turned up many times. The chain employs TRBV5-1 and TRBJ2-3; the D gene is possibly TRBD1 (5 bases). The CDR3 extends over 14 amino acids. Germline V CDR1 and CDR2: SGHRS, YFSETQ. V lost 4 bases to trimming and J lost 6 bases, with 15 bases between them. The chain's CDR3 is CASSTQNRRDTQYF. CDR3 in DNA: TGCGCCAGCAGCACCCAGAACAGGCGGGATACGCAGTATTTT.

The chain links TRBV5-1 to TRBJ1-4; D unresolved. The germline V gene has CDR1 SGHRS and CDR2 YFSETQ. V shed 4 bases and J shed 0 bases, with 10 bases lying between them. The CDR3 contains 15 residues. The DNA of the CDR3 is TGCGCCAGCAGCGGAAACACAGCAACTAATGAAAAACTGTTTTTT. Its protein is CASSGNTATNEKLFF.

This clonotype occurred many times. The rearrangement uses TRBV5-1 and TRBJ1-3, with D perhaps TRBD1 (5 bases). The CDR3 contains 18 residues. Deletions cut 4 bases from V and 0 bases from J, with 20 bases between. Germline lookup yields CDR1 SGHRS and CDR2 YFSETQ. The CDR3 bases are TGCGCCAGCAGCAGAGGTGCCGGGGCCCCGGACTCTGGAAACACCATATATTTT. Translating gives CASSRGAGAPDSGNTIYF.

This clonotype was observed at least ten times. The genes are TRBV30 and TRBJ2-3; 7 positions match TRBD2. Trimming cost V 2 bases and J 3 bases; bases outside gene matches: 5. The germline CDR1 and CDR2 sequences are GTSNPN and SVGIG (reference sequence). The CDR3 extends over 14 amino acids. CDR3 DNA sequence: TGTGCCTGGAGTCGACTAGCTTCGACAGATACGCAGTATTTT. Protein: CAWSRLASTDTQYF.

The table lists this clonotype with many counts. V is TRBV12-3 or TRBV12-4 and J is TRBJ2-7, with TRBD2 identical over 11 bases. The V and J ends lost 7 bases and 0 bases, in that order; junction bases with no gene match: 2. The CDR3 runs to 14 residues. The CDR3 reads CASNLAGGSYEQYF. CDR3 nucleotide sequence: TGTGCCAGCAACCTAGCGGGAGGCTCCTACGAGCAGTACTTC.

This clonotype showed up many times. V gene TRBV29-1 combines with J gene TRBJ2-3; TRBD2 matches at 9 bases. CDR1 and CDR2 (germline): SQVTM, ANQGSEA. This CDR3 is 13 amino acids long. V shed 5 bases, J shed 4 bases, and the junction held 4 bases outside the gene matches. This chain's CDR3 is CSVSGTSPDTQYF. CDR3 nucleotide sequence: TGCAGCGTTTCCGGGACTAGCCCAGATACGCAGTATTTT.

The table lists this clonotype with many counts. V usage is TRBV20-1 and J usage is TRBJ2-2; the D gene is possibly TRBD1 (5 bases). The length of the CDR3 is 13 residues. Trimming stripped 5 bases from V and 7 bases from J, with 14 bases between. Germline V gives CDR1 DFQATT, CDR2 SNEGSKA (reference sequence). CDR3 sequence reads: CSAYRGIDGELFF. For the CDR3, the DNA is TGCAGTGCTTATAGGGGAATCGACGGGGAGCTGTTTTTT.

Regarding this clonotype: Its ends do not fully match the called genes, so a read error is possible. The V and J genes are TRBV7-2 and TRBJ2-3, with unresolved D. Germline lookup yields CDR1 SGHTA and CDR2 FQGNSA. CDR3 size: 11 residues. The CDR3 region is CASSIADTQYF. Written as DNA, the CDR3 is TGTGCCAGCAGCATAGCAGATACGCAGTATTTT.

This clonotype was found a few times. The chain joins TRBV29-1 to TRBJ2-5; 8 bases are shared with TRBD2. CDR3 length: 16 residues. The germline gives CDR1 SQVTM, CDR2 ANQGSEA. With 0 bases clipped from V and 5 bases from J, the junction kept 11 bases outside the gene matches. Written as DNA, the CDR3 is TGCAGCGTTGAAGACGGTCTAGCGGGTGGGCTGGAGACCCAGTACTTC. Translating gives CSVEDGLAGGLETQYF. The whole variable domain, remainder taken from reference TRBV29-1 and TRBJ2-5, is SAVISQKPSRDICQRGTSLTIQCQVDSQVTMMFWYRQQPGQSLTLIATANQGSEATYESGFVIDKFPISRPNLTFSTLTVSNMSPEDSSIYLCSVEDGLAGGLETQYFGPGTRLLVL.

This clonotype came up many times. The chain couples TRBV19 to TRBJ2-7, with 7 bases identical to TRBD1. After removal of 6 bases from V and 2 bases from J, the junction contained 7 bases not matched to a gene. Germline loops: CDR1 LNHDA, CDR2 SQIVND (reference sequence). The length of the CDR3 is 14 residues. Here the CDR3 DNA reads TGTGCCAGTAGGTCGACAGGGAAGCCCTACGAGCAGTACTTC. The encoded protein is CASRSTGKPYEQYF.

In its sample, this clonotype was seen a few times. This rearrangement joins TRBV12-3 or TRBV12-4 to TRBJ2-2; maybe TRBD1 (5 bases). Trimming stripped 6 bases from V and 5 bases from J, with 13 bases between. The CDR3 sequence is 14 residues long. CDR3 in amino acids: CASREIQVTGELFF. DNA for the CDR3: TGTGCCAGCAGGGAAATACAGGTTACCGGGGAGCTGTTTTTT.

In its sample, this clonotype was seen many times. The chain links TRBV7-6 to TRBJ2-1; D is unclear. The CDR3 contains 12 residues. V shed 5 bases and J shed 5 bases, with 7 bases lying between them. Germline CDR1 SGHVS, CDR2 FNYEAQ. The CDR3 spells CASSLNDNEQFF. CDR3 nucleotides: TGTGCCAGCAGCCTAAACGACAATGAGCAGTTCTTC.

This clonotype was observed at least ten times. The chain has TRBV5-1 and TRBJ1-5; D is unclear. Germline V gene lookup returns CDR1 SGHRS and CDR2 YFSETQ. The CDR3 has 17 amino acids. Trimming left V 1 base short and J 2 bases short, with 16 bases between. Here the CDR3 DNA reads TGCGCCAGCAGCTTGAGTCCCCCCGGATCTGGCAATCAGCCCCAGCATTTT. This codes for CASSLSPPGSGNQPQHF.

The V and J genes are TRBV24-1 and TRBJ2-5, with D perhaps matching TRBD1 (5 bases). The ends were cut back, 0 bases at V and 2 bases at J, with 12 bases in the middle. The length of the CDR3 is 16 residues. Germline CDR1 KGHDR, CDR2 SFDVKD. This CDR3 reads CATSDLRDSKQETQYF. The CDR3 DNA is TGTGCCACCAGTGATTTGCGAGACAGTAAACAAGAGACCCAGTACTTC.

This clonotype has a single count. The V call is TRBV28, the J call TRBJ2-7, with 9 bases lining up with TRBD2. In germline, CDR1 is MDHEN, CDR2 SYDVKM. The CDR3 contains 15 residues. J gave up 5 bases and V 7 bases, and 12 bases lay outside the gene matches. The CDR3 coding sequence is TGTGCCAGCACCAGATTCGGGACTAGCAGCCACGAGCAGTACTTC. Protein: CASTRFGTSSHEQYF.

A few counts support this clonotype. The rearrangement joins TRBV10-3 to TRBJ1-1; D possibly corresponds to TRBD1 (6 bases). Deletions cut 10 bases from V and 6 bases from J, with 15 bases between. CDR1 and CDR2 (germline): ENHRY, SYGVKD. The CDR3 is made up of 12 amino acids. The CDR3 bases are TGTGCCACCAGGGCAGGGGCGGCTGAAGCTTTCTTT. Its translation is CATRAGAAEAFF.

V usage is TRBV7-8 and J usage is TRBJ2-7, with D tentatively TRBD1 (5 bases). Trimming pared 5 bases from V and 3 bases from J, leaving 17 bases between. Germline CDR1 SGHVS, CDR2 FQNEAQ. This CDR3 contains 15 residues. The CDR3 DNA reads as TGTGCCAGCAGCGGAGTGGGGCAGGGTGTCTACGAGCAGTACTTC. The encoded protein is CASSGVGQGVYEQYF.

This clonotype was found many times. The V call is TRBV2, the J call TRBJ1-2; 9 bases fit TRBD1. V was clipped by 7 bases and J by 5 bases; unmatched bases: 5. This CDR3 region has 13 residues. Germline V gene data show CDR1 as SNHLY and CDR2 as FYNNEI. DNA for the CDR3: TGTGCCAGCACCACCGGGACAGGGTATGGCTACACCTTC. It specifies CASTTGTGYGYTF.

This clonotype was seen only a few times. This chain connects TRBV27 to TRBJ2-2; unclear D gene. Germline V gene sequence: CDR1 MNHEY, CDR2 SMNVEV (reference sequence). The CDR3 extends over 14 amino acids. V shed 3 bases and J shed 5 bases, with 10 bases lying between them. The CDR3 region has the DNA TGTGCCAGCAGTTTTTACGAACTGACCGGGGAGCTGTTTTTT. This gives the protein CASSFYELTGELFF.

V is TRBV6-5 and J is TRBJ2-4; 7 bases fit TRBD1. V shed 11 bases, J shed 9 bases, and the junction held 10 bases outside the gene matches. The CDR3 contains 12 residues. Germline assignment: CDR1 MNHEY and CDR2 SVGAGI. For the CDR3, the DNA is TGTGCCTGCCAGAAGGCAGGGGGCATTCAGTACTTC. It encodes CACQKAGGIQYF.

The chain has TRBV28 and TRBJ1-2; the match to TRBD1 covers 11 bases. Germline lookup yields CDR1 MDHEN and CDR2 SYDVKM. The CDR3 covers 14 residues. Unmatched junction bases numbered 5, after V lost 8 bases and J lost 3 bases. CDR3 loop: CASRTGGGYYGYTF. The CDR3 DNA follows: TGTGCCAGCCGGACAGGGGGCGGTTACTATGGCTACACCTTC.

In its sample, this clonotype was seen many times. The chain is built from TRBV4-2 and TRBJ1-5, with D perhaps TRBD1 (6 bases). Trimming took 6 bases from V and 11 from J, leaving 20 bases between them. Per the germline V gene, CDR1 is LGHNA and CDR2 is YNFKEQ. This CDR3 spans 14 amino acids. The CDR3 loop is CASSLGRTESAQHF. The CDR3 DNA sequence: TGTGCCAGCAGTCTCGGGAGGACAGAATCAGCCCAGCATTTT.

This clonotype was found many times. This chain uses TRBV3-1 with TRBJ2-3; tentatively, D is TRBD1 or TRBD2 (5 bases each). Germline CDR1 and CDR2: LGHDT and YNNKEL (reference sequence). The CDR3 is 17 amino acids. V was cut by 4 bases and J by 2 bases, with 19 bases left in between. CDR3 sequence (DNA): TGTGCCAGCAGCCTCCGGGACCGAACTTTGTTCACAGATACGCAGTATTTT. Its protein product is CASSLRDRTLFTDTQYF.

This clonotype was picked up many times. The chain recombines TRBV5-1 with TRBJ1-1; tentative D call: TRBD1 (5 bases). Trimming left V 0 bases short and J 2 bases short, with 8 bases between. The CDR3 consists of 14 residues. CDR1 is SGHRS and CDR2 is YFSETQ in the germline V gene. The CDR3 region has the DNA TGCGCCAGCAGCTTGGCCGGGACTAACACTGAAGCTTTCTTT. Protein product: CASSLAGTNTEAFF.

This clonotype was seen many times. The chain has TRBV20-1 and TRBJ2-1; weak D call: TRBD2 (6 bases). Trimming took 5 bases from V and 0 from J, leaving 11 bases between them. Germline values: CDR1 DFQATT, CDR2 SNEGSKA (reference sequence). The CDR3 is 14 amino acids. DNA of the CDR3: TGCAGTGCTCCGCGCGGGGTCTCCTACAATGAGCAGTTCTTC. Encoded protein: CSAPRGVSYNEQFF.

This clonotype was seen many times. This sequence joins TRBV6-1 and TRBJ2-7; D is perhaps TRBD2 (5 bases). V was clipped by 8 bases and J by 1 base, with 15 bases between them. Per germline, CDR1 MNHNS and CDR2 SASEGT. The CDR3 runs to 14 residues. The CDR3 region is CASRSGIHSYEQYF. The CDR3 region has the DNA TGTGCCAGCCGGAGCGGTATCCATTCCTACGAGCAGTACTTC.

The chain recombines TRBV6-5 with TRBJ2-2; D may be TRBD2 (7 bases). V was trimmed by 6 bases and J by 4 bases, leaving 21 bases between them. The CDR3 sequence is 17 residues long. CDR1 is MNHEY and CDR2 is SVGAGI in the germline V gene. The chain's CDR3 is CASSNFGGGVSTGELFF. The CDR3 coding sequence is TGTGCCAGCAGCAACTTTGGGGGGGGCGTAAGCACCGGGGAGCTGTTTTTT.